The 6 T cell receptor beta chains presented below share a single source sample, sequenced in a study of T cells in Graves' hyperthyroidism and ophthalmopathy. Amplified regions were TCR beta CDR3 sequences from RNA transcripts. The TCR CDR3 was amplified in a first-round RT-PCR using the HTBI primer set. TCRdb reprocessed the multiplex PCR reads via MiXCR and lists one record per CDR3 protein. The sample lists 480,000 or so distinct CDR3 sequences, around an eighth occurring once. The sequencing input was blood. The receptor source for this set is a woman between 18 and 29 years old with Graves' hyperthyroidism.

In its sample, this clonotype was seen many times. The V call is TRBV2, the J call TRBJ2-1; D possibly corresponds to TRBD2 (7 bases). Germline V gene sequence: CDR1 SNHLY, CDR2 FYNNEI. The CDR3 has 14 amino acids. Trimming left V 5 bases short and J 6 bases short, with 14 bases between. CDR3 in amino acids: CASSRTRGGNEQFF. As DNA, the CDR3 is TGTGCCAGCAGTAGGACTAGAGGGGGCAATGAGCAGTTCTTC.

This clonotype appeared a few times. V and J are TRBV20-1 and TRBJ2-3; TRBD2 aligns across 9 bases. Germline V gene sequence: CDR1 DFQATT, CDR2 SNEGSKA (reference sequence). The CDR3 sequence is 14 residues long. Trimming removed 6 bases from V and 7 bases from J; junction bases left unmatched: 11. As DNA, the CDR3 is TGCAGTGCGATATCCGGGACTAGCATGAATACGCAGTATTTT. Encoded protein: CSAISGTSMNTQYF.

This clonotype was counted between two and nine times. The chain carries TRBV5-1 and TRBJ2-4; D possibly uses TRBD1 or TRBD2 (6 bases each). Germline CDR1 SGHRS, CDR2 YFSETQ. Trimming shortened V by 3 bases and J by 3 bases, and 16 bases separated the two germline ends. This CDR3 region has 16 residues. CDR3 sequence (DNA): TGCGCCAGCAGCTACTACGCCGGGGGACACAAAAACATTCAGTACTTC. Translated, it gives CASSYYAGGHKNIQYF.

This clonotype was seen at least ten times. The chain couples TRBV11-2 to TRBJ2-3; 9 bases are shared with TRBD2. The V segment lost 6 bases and the J segment 6 bases; nucleotides outside the gene matches: 10. The CDR3 consists of 15 residues. Germline V gene sequence: CDR1 SGHAT, CDR2 FQNNGV. This CDR3 reads CASRPIHAGGDTQYF. The CDR3 bases are TGTGCCAGCAGACCCATTCATGCGGGGGGGGATACGCAGTATTTT.

This clonotype has at least ten counts. The chain combines TRBV24-1 with TRBJ2-2; D gene uncertain. The CDR3 is made up of 14 amino acids. Germline V gives CDR1 KGHDR, CDR2 SFDVKD. V gave up 1 base and J gave up 5 bases, with 7 bases separating them. This CDR3 reads CATSDFRQTGELFF. CDR3 DNA: TGTGCCACCAGTGATTTCAGGCAAACCGGGGAGCTGTTTTTT.

There are a few counts of this clonotype. The genes are TRBV29-1 and TRBJ2-1, with 10 bases aligning to TRBD2. Per germline, CDR1 SQVTM and CDR2 ANQGSEA. This CDR3 is built from 13 residues. The V segment lost 8 bases and the J segment 3 bases; nucleotides outside the gene matches: 4. CDR3 nucleotides: TGCAGCACCAGGACTAGCGGCTACAATGAGCAGTTCTTC. Translated: CSTRTSGYNEQFF.